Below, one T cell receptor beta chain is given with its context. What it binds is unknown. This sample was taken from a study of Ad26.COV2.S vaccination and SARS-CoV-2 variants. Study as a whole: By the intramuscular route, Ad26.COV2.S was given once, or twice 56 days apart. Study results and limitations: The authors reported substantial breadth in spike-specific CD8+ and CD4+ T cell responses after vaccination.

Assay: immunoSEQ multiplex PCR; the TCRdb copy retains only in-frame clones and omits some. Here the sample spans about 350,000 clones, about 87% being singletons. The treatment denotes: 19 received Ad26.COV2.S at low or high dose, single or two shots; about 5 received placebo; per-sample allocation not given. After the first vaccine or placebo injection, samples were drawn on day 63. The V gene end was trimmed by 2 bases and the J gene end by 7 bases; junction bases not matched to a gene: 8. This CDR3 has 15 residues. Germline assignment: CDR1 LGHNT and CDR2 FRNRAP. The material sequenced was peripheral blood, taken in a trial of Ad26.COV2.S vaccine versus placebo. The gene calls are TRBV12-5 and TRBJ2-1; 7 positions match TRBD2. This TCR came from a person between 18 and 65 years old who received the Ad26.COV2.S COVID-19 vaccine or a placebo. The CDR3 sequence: CASGLRREIMNEQFF. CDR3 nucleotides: TGTGCTAGTGGTTTGAGGCGGGAGATCATGAATGAGCAGTTCTTC.